This T cell receptor (beta chain) was sequenced in a study of blood T cell repertoires in COVID-19. Study context: Acute and convalescent COVID-19 specimens originated in the United States, Italy and Spain.

With V trimmed by 3 bases and J by 9 bases, 7 bases remained unmatched. Germline V gene sequence: CDR1 SGDLS, CDR2 YYNGEE. CDR3 length equals 16 residues. In the authors' workflow: Scientists estimated how many nucleated cells there were by amplifying reference gene primers. TCRdb's table, derived via immunoSEQ multiplex PCR, lists solely in-frame clones and lacks some. Clonal size and the V and J genes are those of that table, whereas D and trimming came from the DNA. Of some 270,000 clones in the sample, nearly 90% were seen once. The chain carries TRBV9 and TRBJ2-1; 15 bases are shared with TRBD2. The clonotype originates from a woman aged 55-69 years with COVID-19, enrolled during active disease. Material for sequencing was peripheral blood. CDR3: CASSGGTSGGNGEQFF. The CDR3 DNA reads TGTGCCAGCAGCGGCGGGACTAGCGGGGGGAATGGTGAGCAGTTCTTC.